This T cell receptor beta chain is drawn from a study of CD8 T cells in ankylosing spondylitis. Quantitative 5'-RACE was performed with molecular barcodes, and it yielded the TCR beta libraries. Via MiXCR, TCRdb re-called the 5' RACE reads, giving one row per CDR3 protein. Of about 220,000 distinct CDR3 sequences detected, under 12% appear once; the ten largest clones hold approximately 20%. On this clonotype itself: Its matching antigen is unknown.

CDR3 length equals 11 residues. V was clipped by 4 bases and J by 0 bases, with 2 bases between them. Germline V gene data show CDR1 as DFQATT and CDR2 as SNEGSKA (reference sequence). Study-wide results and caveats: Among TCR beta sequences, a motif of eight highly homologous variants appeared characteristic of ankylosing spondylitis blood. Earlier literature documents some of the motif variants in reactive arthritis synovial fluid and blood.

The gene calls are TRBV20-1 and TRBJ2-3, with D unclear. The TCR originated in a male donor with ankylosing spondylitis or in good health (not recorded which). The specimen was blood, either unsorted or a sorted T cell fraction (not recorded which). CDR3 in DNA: TGCAGTGCTACAAGCACAGATACGCAGTATTTT. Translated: CSATSTDTQYF.